The 24 T cell receptor beta chains given below trace back to one sample, sequenced in a study of technical replicates of blood from several donors. The protocol was immunoSEQ multiplex PCR, while the TCRdb copy is restricted to in-frame clones and leaves out a portion. The data hold tens of thousands of clones, with 75% to 95% observed a single time. What was sequenced was T cells isolated from PBMCs. The source of these receptors is a human donor in good health.

J is TRBJ1-4 and V is TRBV21-1. TRBV21-1 is shown as a pseudogene. The CDR3 contains 18 residues. This CDR3 is CASSKEGGEGGSDEKLFF. The CDR3 DNA is TGTGCCAGCAGCAAAGAAGGGGGAGAGGGAGGGAGTGATGAAAAACTGTTTTTT.

The chain carries TRBV6-1 and TRBJ2-2; 14 bases are a match to TRBD2. There are 15 residues in the CDR3. Germline V gives CDR1 MNHNS, CDR2 SASEGT. After removal of 6 bases from V and 4 bases from J, the junction contained 1 base not matched to a gene. The CDR3: CASRGTSGGTGELFF. CDR3 nucleotides: TGTGCCAGCAGAGGGACTAGCGGGGGCACCGGGGAGCTGTTTTTT.

The chain carries TRBV7-9 and TRBJ2-3, with 8 bases fitting TRBD2. Trimming removed 2 bases from V and 5 bases from J; junction bases left unmatched: 9. CDR1 is SEHNR, CDR2 FQNEAQ, per germline (reference sequence). The CDR3 contains 16 residues. As DNA, the CDR3 is TGTGCCAGCAGCTTATGGGTGACTAGCGCTGGAGATACGCAGTATTTT. This codes for CASSLWVTSAGDTQYF.

The rearrangement uses TRBV6-1 and TRBJ2-3; 7 bases are a match to TRBD2. This CDR3 region has 16 residues. The germline CDR1 and CDR2 sequences are MNHNS and SASEGT. The junction had 7 bases not matched to a gene; V was cut back by 2 bases and J by 2 bases. The CDR3 sequence: CASSEFGLETTDTQYF. The CDR3 DNA sequence: TGTGCCAGCAGTGAATTCGGACTAGAGACCACAGATACGCAGTATTTT.

The V gene is TRBV6-5, the J gene TRBJ1-4; D possibly corresponds to TRBD1 (5 bases). The CDR3 contains 15 residues. The V and J ends lost 5 bases and 8 bases respectively, with 18 bases between them. Germline V lookup: CDR1 MNHEY, CDR2 SVGAGI. The CDR3 DNA reads as TGTGCCAGCAGTCCAGTGCTCAGGGAAGTCGAAAAACTGTTTTTT. This encodes CASSPVLREVEKLFF.

CDR3 coding DNA: TGCGCCAGCAGCCAATCCCCGGGCTCCTACGAGCAGTACTTC. Residues: CASSQSPGSYEQYF. The genes are TRBV4-1 and TRBJ2-7; D call uncertain. Trimming took 2 bases from V and 0 from J, leaving 8 bases between them. The CDR3 has 14 amino acids. Germline assignment: CDR1 MGHRA and CDR2 YSYEKL.

This chain links TRBV4-1 with TRBJ1-1, with 7 bases that match TRBD1. V shed 3 bases and J 0 bases; nucleotides not matched to a gene: 4. CDR3 length: 15 residues. Germline-derived CDR1 and CDR2 are MGHRA and YSYEKL. CDR3 sequence reads: CASSQMTGMNTEAFF. Written as DNA, the CDR3 is TGCGCCAGCAGCCAGATGACAGGGATGAACACTGAAGCTTTCTTT.

The CDR3 reads CAPGRTSGAPTDTQYF. The CDR3, as DNA: TGTGCCCCCGGGAGGACTAGCGGGGCTCCCACAGATACGCAGTATTTT. The chain uses TRBV10-3 and TRBJ2-3; TRBD2 aligns across 12 bases. Germline values: CDR1 ENHRY, CDR2 SYGVKD. With V trimmed by 11 bases and J by 2 bases, 11 bases remained unmatched. The CDR3 runs to 16 residues.

The chain recombines TRBV28 with TRBJ2-6; a possible D gene is TRBD1 (6 bases). CDR3 size: 20 residues. V lost 6 bases and J 1 base, leaving 25 bases between the germline ends. Per germline, CDR1 MDHEN and CDR2 SYDVKM. The CDR3 sequence: CASRPLSRGWEGSGANVLTF. CDR3 DNA: TGTGCCAGCAGACCTCTATCGAGGGGGTGGGAAGGATCTGGGGCCAACGTCCTGACTTTC.

This clone was counted once. V gene TRBV27 combines with J gene TRBJ2-3; possibly TRBD1 for D (6 bases). There are 15 residues in the CDR3. Germline V gene data show CDR1 as MNHEY and CDR2 as SMNVEV (reference sequence). Trimming removed 5 bases at V and 0 bases at J, with 12 bases between. The CDR3 here is CASSRRGWSTDTQYF. The CDR3 DNA is TGTGCCAGCAGTCGCAGGGGATGGAGCACAGATACGCAGTATTTT.

This clone turned up a few times. V and J are TRBV7-9 and TRBJ1-1; D remains ambiguous. CDR3 size: 13 residues. Per the germline V gene, CDR1 is SEHNR and CDR2 is FQNEAQ (reference sequence). Deletions cut 2 bases from V and 0 bases from J, with 4 bases between. The CDR3 coding sequence is TGTGCCAGCAGCTTACACATGAACACTGAAGCTTTCTTT. Its protein is CASSLHMNTEAFF.

The V and J genes are TRBV11-3 and TRBJ2-2; D possibly corresponds to TRBD2 (5 bases). Germline values: CDR1 SGHNT, CDR2 YENEEA. This CDR3 comprises 14 residues. Deletions cut 1 base from V and 7 bases from J, with 10 bases between. Here the CDR3 DNA reads TGTGCCAGCAGCTTAGCCAATAGCGTCGGGGAGCTGTTTTTT. The encoded protein is CASSLANSVGELFF.

The V and J genes are TRBV11-3 and TRBJ1-1, with TRBD1 as a possible D gene (5 bases). V lost 7 bases to trimming and J lost 5 bases, with 17 bases between them. CDR1 and CDR2 (germline): SGHNT, YENEEA. CDR3 length: 14 amino acids. The CDR3 loop reads CASTDSGYETEAFF. The DNA for the CDR3 is TGTGCCAGCACCGACTCAGGGTATGAAACTGAAGCTTTCTTT.

This chain links TRBV30 with TRBJ1-4; the match to TRBD1 covers 9 bases. The ends lost 5 bases at V and 3 bases at J; junction bases unmatched: 7. The CDR3 totals 15 residues. Germline lookup yields CDR1 GTSNPN and CDR2 SVGIG (reference sequence). CDR3 in amino acids: CAWGQGLLANEKLFF. For the CDR3, the DNA is TGTGCCTGGGGACAGGGGCTTCTCGCTAATGAAAAACTGTTTTTT.

V usage is TRBV4-1 and J usage is TRBJ2-1; 7 positions agree with TRBD2. The V segment lost 1 base and the J segment 5 bases; nucleotides outside the gene matches: 11. The CDR3 consists of 17 residues. The germline CDR1 and CDR2 sequences are MGHRA and YSYEKL. The DNA for the CDR3 is TGCGCCAGCAGCCAAGGGGCGGGGGAAACGAACGACAATGAGCAGTTCTTC. This sequence encodes CASSQGAGETNDNEQFF.

This clone was counted only a few times. This sequence joins TRBV29-1 and TRBJ1-2; maybe TRBD1 (6 bases). V lost 6 bases and J 4 bases, leaving 18 bases between the germline ends. CDR1 and CDR2 (germline): SQVTM, ANQGSEA. This CDR3 contains 14 residues. CDR3 in DNA: TGCAGCGTCCCTGATCGGACAGTCAGCTATGGCTACACCTTC. Protein sequence: CSVPDRTVSYGYTF.

The chain links TRBV10-3 to TRBJ2-7; TRBD1 matches 8 bases. Germline loops: CDR1 ENHRY, CDR2 SYGVKD. Unmatched junction bases numbered 2, after V lost 6 bases and J lost 7 bases. The length of the CDR3 is 11 residues. The CDR3 bases are TGTGCCATCAGCAGGGGGCGGGAGCAGTACTTC. It specifies CAISRGREQYF.

This chain connects TRBV7-2 to TRBJ2-1; D is unclear. CDR1 and CDR2 from the germline V gene are SGHTA and FQGNSA. Between the trimmed V and J ends, which lost 5 bases and 3 bases, there was a span of 14 bases. This CDR3 comprises 15 residues. The CDR3 DNA is TGTGCCAGCAGCCTATCGACGGGTGGCTACAATGAGCAGTTCTTC. It encodes CASSLSTGGYNEQFF.

The chain joins TRBV10-1 to TRBJ1-1; D is possibly TRBD1 (6 bases). The CDR3 is 13 amino acids. Germline CDR1 WNHNN, CDR2 SYGVQD (reference sequence). V was clipped by 7 bases and J by 2 bases, with 11 bases between them. CDR3 amino acids: CASNQQGNTEAFF. The CDR3 DNA reads as TGCGCCAGCAACCAACAGGGAAACACTGAAGCTTTCTTT.

This rearrangement joins TRBV19 to TRBJ1-1, with TRBD1 identical over 7 bases. CDR1 is LNHDA and CDR2 is SQIVND in the germline V gene (reference sequence). The CDR3 spans 15 residues. With 5 bases clipped from V and 4 bases from J, the junction kept 10 bases outside the gene matches. CDR3 DNA sequence: TGTGCCAGTAGTCTGACAGGGTGGGCGGGCACTGAAGCTTTCTTT. It encodes CASSLTGWAGTEAFF.

This clone was observed once. The rearrangement uses TRBV19 and TRBJ1-1, with 7 bases fitting TRBD1. Trimming at V came to 5 bases and at J to 11 bases, leaving 17 bases not matched to a gene. The germline V gene encodes CDR1 LNHDA and CDR2 SQIVND (reference sequence). This CDR3 comprises 15 residues. The CDR3 region has the DNA TGTGCCAGTAGTGATCCGGGACAGCCTCTTACCTGGGCTTTCTTT. Its translation is CASSDPGQPLTWAFF. Together with reference TRBV19 and TRBJ1-1, the CDR3 gives the full variable domain: DGGITQSPKYLFRKEGQNVTLSCEQNLNHDAMYWYRQDPGQGLRLIYYSQIVNDFQKGDIAEGYSVSREKKESFPLTVTSAQKNPTAFYLCASSDPGQPLTWAFFGQGTRLTVV.

J is TRBJ2-1 and V is TRBV19, with TRBD1 as a possible D gene (6 bases). The CDR3 runs to 16 residues. The V end was cut by 3 bases, the J end by 4 bases, with 16 bases between. Germline V CDR1 and CDR2: LNHDA, SQIVND (reference sequence). The CDR3 protein is CASSILSGQIYNEQFF. DNA for the CDR3: TGTGCCAGTAGTATTTTGTCTGGACAGATATACAATGAGCAGTTCTTC.

Only a few counts were recorded for this clone. The chain couples TRBV5-5 to TRBJ1-1; TRBD1 might be the D (5 bases). In germline, CDR1 is SGHKS, CDR2 YYEKEE (reference sequence). V lost 3 bases, J lost 3 bases, and 12 bases lay in between. The CDR3 extends over 14 amino acids. The CDR3 coding sequence is TGTGCCAGCAGCTCGCCGACAGCAGACACTGAAGCTTTCTTT. Translating gives CASSSPTADTEAFF.

The chain carries TRBV28 and TRBJ1-4; 9 bases match TRBD1. CDR1 MDHEN and CDR2 SYDVKM come from the germline V gene. This CDR3 contains 14 residues. The junction had 7 bases not matched to a gene; V was cut back by 6 bases and J by 8 bases. CDR3 loop: CASRGTGIVEKLFF. CDR3 nucleotides: TGTGCCAGCAGGGGGACAGGGATAGTAGAAAAACTGTTTTTT. Combining the CDR3 with reference TRBV28 and TRBJ1-4 gives the whole variable domain DVKVTQSSRYLVKRTGEKVFLECVQDMDHENMFWYRQDPGLGLRLIYFSYDVKMKEKGDIPEGYSVSREKKERFSLILESASTNQTSMYLCASRGTGIVEKLFFGSGTQLSVL.